The TCR beta chain under discussion was sequenced for a study of T cell responses to AZD1222 COVID-19 vaccine. Study outcomes and limitations: Spike was spanned by vaccine-associated CD4 TCRs, which were dominant at 160-218 and 743-854. Baseline seropositives among AZD1222 recipients totaled only 5 to 7. Mostly white British, mostly female donors; authors suggested clonal diversity may be underestimated. Targeting of unmutated variant regions was reportedly seen in nearly half of spike-specific TCRs.

A word on this clone: What it binds is unknown.

Trimming left V 2 bases short and J 5 bases short, with 15 bases between. Germline values: CDR1 KGHSH, CDR2 LQKENI. The CDR3 spans 15 residues. TCRdb keeps only in-frame clones here, not all; method: immunoSEQ multiplex PCR. The sample consists of over 100,000 clones, roughly 92% of them appearing once. This receptor was taken from an adult in good health. The source was peripheral blood, collected on day 0 of AZD1222 vaccination. The gene calls are TRBV18 and TRBJ1-1, with D unclear. This CDR3 reads CASSPGEGLGTEAFF. The CDR3 nucleotides are TGTGCCAGCTCACCAGGCGAAGGGTTAGGGACTGAAGCTTTCTTT.